The 21 T cell receptor beta chains below were found in one sample sequenced in a study of cytomegalovirus exposure and HLA in healthy donors. PCR used 60 Vbeta primers and 13 Jbeta primers. Assay: immunoSEQ multiplex PCR; the TCRdb copy retains only in-frame clones and omits some. The sample includes some 220,000 clones, approximately 82% of them seen just once. Sequencing input: PBMCs. The origin of the receptors is a woman in her 40s in good health and CMV-seronegative.

The CDR3 coding sequence is TGTGCCAGCAGTTTAAATCGGGGGAAGGGCTATGGCTACACCTTC. This encodes CASSLNRGKGYGYTF. The chain links TRBV27 to TRBJ1-2; D is possibly TRBD1 (5 bases). This CDR3 comprises 15 residues. From germline, CDR1 is MNHEY and CDR2 SMNVEV (reference sequence). Trimming left V 2 bases short and J 4 bases short, with 14 bases between.

The V call is TRBV7-9, the J call TRBJ2-1, with 12 bases matching TRBD2. Per germline, CDR1 SEHNR and CDR2 FQNEAQ (reference sequence). Unmatched junction bases numbered 13, after V lost 5 bases and J lost 5 bases. The CDR3 is 18 residues long. The CDR3 sequence is CASSPLAGGPPGNNEQFF. The CDR3 nucleotides read TGTGCCAGCAGCCCACTAGCGGGGGGCCCCCCGGGGAACAATGAGCAGTTCTTC.

Turning to this clone: The same CDR3 is also encoded by other DNA sequences in this sample. This chain links TRBV28 with TRBJ1-2, with no clear D. V was clipped by 5 bases and J by 5 bases, with 6 bases between them. The CDR3 has 11 amino acids. Germline loops: CDR1 MDHEN, CDR2 SYDVKM. The CDR3 reads CASSPGYGYTF. The CDR3 nucleotides are TGTGCCAGCAGTCCCGGTTATGGCTACACCTTC.

The chain uses TRBV10-3 and TRBJ2-5; possible D gene TRBD1, 6 bases. V lost 0 bases and J lost 2, with 19 bases in between. CDR1 and CDR2 (germline): ENHRY, SYGVKD. The CDR3 runs 18 residues. CDR3 sequence reads: CAISESHESVQGQETQYF. The CDR3 bases are TGTGCCATCAGTGAGTCCCACGAGTCGGTACAGGGACAAGAGACCCAGTACTTC.

The chain has TRBV7-6 and TRBJ2-7, with D possibly matching TRBD1 (6 bases). Trimming pared 1 base from V and 2 bases from J, leaving 15 bases between. The CDR3 has 16 residues. Germline CDR1 is SGHVS and CDR2 is FNYEAQ. Here the CDR3 DNA reads TGTGCCAGCAGCTTAGGGTCAGGGGTGGTCCCCTACGAGCAGTACTTC. Its protein is CASSLGSGVVPYEQYF.

This chain connects TRBV19 to TRBJ2-1; 9 bases line up with TRBD1. Trimming at V came to 3 bases and at J to 2 bases, leaving 2 bases not matched to a gene. The CDR3 is made up of 15 amino acids. CDR1 is LNHDA, CDR2 SQIVND, per germline (reference sequence). The CDR3 DNA reads TGTGCCAGTAGTATTACAGGGGGCGCCTACAATGAGCAGTTCTTC. Amino acids: CASSITGGAYNEQFF.

The V and J genes are TRBV28 and TRBJ1-4; D might be TRBD1 (5 bases). This CDR3 has 13 residues. V was trimmed by 8 bases and J by 6 bases, leaving 13 bases between them. From germline, CDR1 is MDHEN and CDR2 SYDVKM. The CDR3 here is CASQVGRDEKLFF. CDR3 nucleotides: TGTGCCAGCCAGGTGGGCAGGGATGAAAAACTGTTTTTT.

V and J are TRBV7-9 and TRBJ2-2; D is unresolved. The V gene lost 5 bases and the J gene lost 7 bases, with 5 bases spanning the gap. Per germline, CDR1 SEHNR and CDR2 FQNEAQ (reference sequence). The CDR3 contains 11 residues. As DNA, the CDR3 is TGTGCCAGCAGCAGCGACGGGGAGCTGTTTTTT. This gives the protein CASSSDGELFF.

The genes are TRBV5-1 and TRBJ1-1; 8 bases agree with TRBD1. This CDR3 is 18 amino acids long. Trimming removed 4 bases from V and 1 base from J; junction bases left unmatched: 15. Germline-derived CDR1 and CDR2 are SGHRS and YFSETQ. CDR3 DNA: TGCGCCAGCAGCGGGCAGGGGGCAGGTTCGGCGCCGAACACTGAAGCTTTCTTT. Its translation: CASSGQGAGSAPNTEAFF. Drawing the rest from reference TRBV5-1 and TRBJ1-1, the complete variable domain is KAGVTQTPRYLIKTRGQQVTLSCSPISGHRSVSWYQQTPGQGLQFLFEYFSETQRNKGNFPGRFSGRQFSNSRSEMNVSTLELGDSALYLCASSGQGAGSAPNTEAFFGQGTRLTVV.

This sequence joins TRBV10-3 and TRBJ1-2, with 10 bases identical to TRBD1. Germline CDR1 reads ENHRY; CDR2 reads SYGVKD. The CDR3 has 15 residues. After removal of 6 bases from V and 8 bases from J, the junction contained 12 bases not matched to a gene. The CDR3 DNA follows: TGTGCCATCAGCCCCGGGACAGGGGAGTGGAAAGGCTACACCTTC. Translated: CAISPGTGEWKGYTF.

A word on this clone: At one end, the junction sequence differs from germline, possibly due to a read error. The genes are TRBV7-9 and TRBJ2-2; D uncertain. Germline V gives CDR1 SEHNR, CDR2 FQNEAQ (reference sequence). This CDR3 is built from 13 residues. The CDR3 sequence: CSSSYGNTGELFF. The CDR3, as DNA: TGTTCCAGCAGCTACGGGAACACCGGGGAGCTGTTTTTT.

The chain couples TRBV7-9 to TRBJ1-1; 7 bases agree with TRBD1. CDR3 size: 15 residues. The V and J ends lost 6 bases and 3 bases, in that order; junction bases with no gene match: 10. Germline V gene data show CDR1 as SEHNR and CDR2 as FQNEAQ (reference sequence). Here the CDR3 reads CASSFHLQGHTEAFF. The CDR3, as DNA: TGTGCCAGCAGTTTTCACTTACAGGGGCACACTGAAGCTTTCTTT.

V and J are TRBV19 and TRBJ2-4, with D maybe TRBD1 (5 bases). Germline V gene lookup returns CDR1 LNHDA and CDR2 SQIVND (reference sequence). Trimming took off 5 bases at V and 1 base at J, with 21 bases between the two ends. The length of the CDR3 is 18 residues. The DNA for the CDR3 is TGTGCCAGTAGTCCCGCGCCCTCGCAGGGTTACGCCAAAAACATTCAGTACTTC. This sequence encodes CASSPAPSQGYAKNIQYF. Full variable domain (rest looked up from reference TRBV19 and TRBJ2-4): DGGITQSPKYLFRKEGQNVTLSCEQNLNHDAMYWYRQDPGQGLRLIYYSQIVNDFQKGDIAEGYSVSREKKESFPLTVTSAQKNPTAFYLCASSPAPSQGYAKNIQYFGAGTRLSVL.

The genes are TRBV7-8 and TRBJ1-4; 7 positions agree with TRBD1. Germline V gene sequence: CDR1 SGHVS, CDR2 FQNEAQ. The CDR3 length is 16 residues. With V trimmed by 5 bases and J by 0 bases, 6 bases remained unmatched. The CDR3 DNA is TGTGCCAGCAGCCAACGGGACAGTGCAACTAATGAAAAACTGTTTTTT. Protein product: CASSQRDSATNEKLFF.

This chain uses TRBV27 with TRBJ2-7; possible D gene TRBD1, 7 bases. This CDR3 is 15 amino acids long. Trimming shortened V by 6 bases and J by 7 bases, and 22 bases separated the two germline ends. Germline loops: CDR1 MNHEY, CDR2 SMNVEV (reference sequence). CDR3 nucleotide sequence: TGTGCCAGCAGGCCGAATCAGGGGGGCGGACGTGAGCAGTACTTC. It codes for CASRPNQGGGREQYF.

The genes are TRBV9 and TRBJ1-2; possible D gene TRBD1, 5 bases. This CDR3 is built from 14 residues. V dropped 0 bases and J dropped 8 bases, with 14 bases sitting between them. Germline V gene sequence: CDR1 SGDLS, CDR2 YYNGEE. The CDR3 sequence: CASSVALAGRGYTF. DNA of the CDR3: TGTGCCAGCAGCGTAGCTCTGGCAGGGAGGGGCTACACCTTC.

The CDR3 here is CASISGTGELFF. The CDR3 DNA is TGTGCCAGCATTAGCGGAACCGGGGAGCTGTTTTTT. This chain uses TRBV7-9 with TRBJ2-2; perhaps TRBD2 as D (6 bases). Germline CDR1 SEHNR, CDR2 FQNEAQ (reference sequence). The CDR3 spans 12 residues. Trimming shortened V by 7 bases and J by 5 bases, and 8 bases separated the two germline ends.

DNA of the CDR3: TGTGCCAGCAGCCATGGGGGGGAGAGGCCAGGGGATGAGCAGTTCTTC. This translates into CASSHGGERPGDEQFF. The rearrangement links TRBV7-9 to TRBJ2-1; tentatively, D is TRBD2 (7 bases). The germline gives CDR1 SEHNR, CDR2 FQNEAQ (reference sequence). Trimming removed 5 bases at V and 8 bases at J, with 22 bases between. This CDR3 is built from 16 residues.

V usage is TRBV30 and J usage is TRBJ2-7, with 9 nucleotides matching TRBD2. Per germline, CDR1 GTSNPN and CDR2 SVGIG (reference sequence). This CDR3 contains 14 residues. Trimming took 6 bases from V and 2 from J; bases not matched to a gene: 8. Here the CDR3 DNA reads TGTGCCTGTTTTCCTAGCGGGGCTACCTACGAGCAGTACTTC. Residues: CACFPSGATYEQYF.

The rearrangement links TRBV7-8 to TRBJ2-6; D is unclear. Trimming removed 0 bases from V and 1 base from J, with 7 bases in between. Germline V gene lookup returns CDR1 SGHVS and CDR2 FQNEAQ. The CDR3 contains 16 residues. The DNA for the CDR3 is TGTGCCAGCAGCTTAGCACCGGTATCTGGGGCCAACGTCCTGACTTTC. Translation: CASSLAPVSGANVLTF.

The rearrangement joins TRBV7-9 to TRBJ2-3, with D possibly being TRBD1 (6 bases). Germline V gives CDR1 SEHNR, CDR2 FQNEAQ (reference sequence). There are 14 residues in the CDR3. V lost 0 bases to trimming and J lost 3 bases, with 7 bases between them. The CDR3 protein is CASSLAGQTDTQYF. As DNA, the CDR3 is TGTGCCAGCAGCTTAGCAGGACAGACAGATACGCAGTATTTT.